This note documents a single T cell receptor (beta chain) sequence. Its recognized antigen is unknown. The input lacks base qualities; no much larger clone sits a single base away. According to the germline V gene (reference sequence), CDR1 reads LNHDA and CDR2 reads SQIVND. V sheds 5 bases and J sheds 2 bases, leaving 8 bases between their ends. The CDR3 runs 13 residues from the cysteine to the phenylalanine. Just the 39-base CDR3 DNA is kept, in frame starting at base 1. This specimen comes from a study of T-cell reconstitution after alpha-beta-depleted transplantation in children (dated by TCRdb to the mid-2010s). Study-wide context: T-cell immune reconstitution after TCRalphabeta/CD19-depleted allogeneic hematopoietic cell transplantation in children was quantitatively tracked in the study by means of TCR repertoire profiling.

Libraries were made using PCR. The sequencing machine was an Illumina HiSeq 2500. To normalize quantification of the TCRbeta repertoire, the TCR libraries were built with molecular barcoding that relied on unique molecular identifiers. In-frame beta chains were kept once TCRdb had trimmed the public reads at Q25 with fastp and called clones with MiXCR. Rows with a matching CDR3 protein are joined into one entry that keeps the most common DNA and genes. For this sample the table gives about 510,000 distinct CDR3 sequences, of which around 10% were detected only once. The top ten constitute around 15% of the sample. Results and caveats for the whole study, not just this receptor: In some patients, high TCRbeta diversity at day 60 was attributed to recipient T cells and intrathymic progenitors that had survived conditioning. Apparently early alphabetaT-cell count recovery about two months after transplant reportedly relied on only several hundred rapidly expanded clones derived from non-depleted graft cells. The frequencies of hyperexpanded clones fell over the following months, and after one year, T-cell counts and TCRbeta diversity were mostly attributed to newly produced T cells.

The sample's treatment or condition label, in plain terms: allogeneic hematopoietic cell transplantation with graft depleted of TCRalphabeta T cells and CD19 B cells. The children who served as transplant recipients had been given grafts of TCRalphabeta/CD19-depleted allogeneic hematopoietic cells. This receptor chain uses TRBV19 and TRBJ2-3, with the D gene call left open. The sample in question was PBMCs, mostly from graft donor cells, obtained 180 days after TCRalphabeta/CD19-depleted stem cell transplant. This receptor was obtained from a female patient aged 2-15 years who had a stem cell transplant for aplastic anemia, so the T cells may come from the graft donor. The sequenced DNA is TGTGCCAGTAGTTTCCGAAACACAGATACGCAGTATTTT. Its translation is CASSFRNTDTQYF.